These T cell receptor beta chains were read from a single sample in a study of OX40 agonist ivuxolimab in advanced cancers. Sequencing used immunoSEQ multiplex PCR; TCRdb keeps in-frame clones, though not all of them. The profile covers fewer than 80,000 clones, with 70% to 90% appearing a single time and 5% to 7% taken by the ten largest. Sequencing was performed on CD4+ or CD8+ T cells sorted from blood, taken in a trial of the OX40 agonist ivuxolimab. The origin of the receptors is an adult with an advanced solid tumor such as melanoma, head and neck, liver or kidney cancer. Both conserved end residues are part of each CDR3. The D gene is left open where the match is weak. Size tells how often a clone was seen (once, few, many) or the class of an expanded clone, and some rows leave it out.

j_gene: TRBJ2-1
abundance: few
d_gene: .
v_gene: TRBV9
CDR3nt: TGTGCCAGCAGCGCCCACCTACCGAGTTCCAATGAGCAGTTCTTC
CDR3aa: CASSAHLPSSNEQFF

j_gene: TRBJ1-4
abundance: .
d_gene: .
v_gene: TRBV6-5
CDR3nt: TGTGCCAGCAGTTACTCAGGAGGGCAAAGTGAAAAACTGTTTTTT
CDR3aa: CASSYSGGQSEKLFF

j_gene: TRBJ2-7
abundance: .
d_gene: TRBD2
v_gene: TRBV7-2
CDR3nt: TGTGCCAGCAGCTTAGGGGGCGGGAGAGGGAGCAACGAGCAGTACTTC
CDR3aa: CASSLGGGRGSNEQYF

j_gene: TRBJ2-1
abundance: .
d_gene: TRBD2
v_gene: TRBV27
CDR3nt: TGTGCCAGCAGTATTAGCGGGGGGGCGAATGAGCAGTTCTTC
CDR3aa: CASSISGGANEQFF

j_gene: TRBJ1-1
abundance: .
d_gene: TRBD1
v_gene: TRBV6-1
CDR3nt: TGTGCCAGCAGTGGGGCAGGGGGGTACACTGAAGCTTTCTTT
CDR3aa: CASSGAGGYTEAFF

j_gene: TRBJ1-5
abundance: .
d_gene: .
v_gene: TRBV7-9
CDR3nt: TGTGCCAGCAGCTTAGTTAAAGCTCAGCCCCAGCATTTT
CDR3aa: CASSLVKAQPQHF

j_gene: TRBJ2-3
abundance: .
d_gene: .
v_gene: TRBV11-2
CDR3nt: TGTGCCAGCAGCTTATACACAGATACGCAGTATTTT
CDR3aa: CASSLYTDTQYF

j_gene: TRBJ2-7
abundance: .
d_gene: .
v_gene: TRBV7-1
CDR3nt: TGTGCCAGCAGCCACCCCGGGGCCTACGAGCAGTACTTC
CDR3aa: CASSHPGAYEQYF

j_gene: TRBJ1-5
abundance: .
d_gene: .
v_gene: TRBV5-1
CDR3nt: TGCGCCAGCAGCTTAACGGGAGGCAATCAGCCCCAGCATTTT
CDR3aa: CASSLTGGNQPQHF

j_gene: TRBJ1-1
abundance: .
d_gene: .
v_gene: TRBV19
CDR3nt: TGTGCCAGTAGTCTAACATACGAAGCTTTCTTT
CDR3aa: CASSLTYEAFF

j_gene: TRBJ1-2
abundance: few
d_gene: .
v_gene: TRBV19
CDR3nt: TGTGCCAGTAGTATAGTCGTCCAGGGCTCTGGCTACACCTTC
CDR3aa: CASSIVVQGSGYTF

j_gene: TRBJ2-7
abundance: .
d_gene: TRBD1
v_gene: TRBV7-9
CDR3nt: TGTGCCAGCAGCTTAGGGACAGGAAACTACGAGCAGTACTTC
CDR3aa: CASSLGTGNYEQYF

j_gene: TRBJ1-6
abundance: .
d_gene: .
v_gene: TRBV6-5
CDR3nt: TGTGCCAGCAGTACGTGGAATTCACCCCTCCACTTT
CDR3aa: CASSTWNSPLHF

j_gene: TRBJ1-6
abundance: .
d_gene: .
v_gene: TRBV9
CDR3nt: TGTGCCAGCAGCGTACAGGGCACCTATAATTCACCCCTCCACTTT
CDR3aa: CASSVQGTYNSPLHF

j_gene: TRBJ1-5
abundance: .
d_gene: TRBD1
v_gene: TRBV19
CDR3nt: TGTGCCAGTAGTCTACAGGGGGTGATTGGCAATCAGCCCCAGCATTTT
CDR3aa: CASSLQGVIGNQPQHF

j_gene: TRBJ1-2
abundance: .
d_gene: TRBD1
v_gene: TRBV29-1
CDR3nt: TGCAGCGTTGGGGGGGACAGGGGGACCGCTAACTATGGCTACACCTTC
CDR3aa: CSVGGDRGTANYGYTF

j_gene: TRBJ2-3
abundance: .
d_gene: .
v_gene: TRBV7-9
CDR3nt: TGTGCCAGCAGCTTGGACGGGTCAAAGGAGTATTTT
CDR3aa: CASSLDGSKEYF

j_gene: TRBJ2-7
abundance: .
d_gene: .
v_gene: TRBV29-1
CDR3nt: TGCAGCGCAGCAAAAGGGGCCGACGAGCAGTACTTC
CDR3aa: CSAAKGADEQYF

j_gene: TRBJ2-7
abundance: .
d_gene: TRBD2
v_gene: TRBV4-1
CDR3nt: TGCGCCAGCAGCCATACGGGACTAGCGCGTACCTACGAGCAGTACTTC
CDR3aa: CASSHTGLARTYEQYF

j_gene: TRBJ1-2
abundance: .
d_gene: .
v_gene: TRBV27
CDR3nt: TGTGCCAGCAGTCCAGGACATAACTATGGCTACACCTTC
CDR3aa: CASSPGHNYGYTF

j_gene: TRBJ2-3
abundance: .
d_gene: TRBD2
v_gene: TRBV7-2
CDR3nt: TGTGCCAGCAGCTCCCTTAGCGGGGGGAGAACAGATACGCAGTATTTT
CDR3aa: CASSSLSGGRTDTQYF

j_gene: TRBJ1-3
abundance: .
d_gene: .
v_gene: TRBV7-9
CDR3nt: TGTGCCAGCACCCAGGGTGGGGGCGTCATTGGAAACACCATATATTTT
CDR3aa: CASTQGGGVIGNTIYF

j_gene: TRBJ1-1
abundance: .
d_gene: .
v_gene: TRBV4-3
CDR3nt: TGCGCCAGCAGCCAAGATCAGGCCGGGAGATTAGCTTTCTTT
CDR3aa: CASSQDQAGRLAFF

j_gene: TRBJ2-2
abundance: .
d_gene: .
v_gene: TRBV11-2
CDR3nt: TGTGCCAGCAGCTACGGATTCGGGAGCACCGGGGAGCTGTTTTTT
CDR3aa: CASSYGFGSTGELFF

j_gene: TRBJ2-3
abundance: .
d_gene: .
v_gene: TRBV18
CDR3nt: TGTGCCAGCTCACCTTTCCAGGGAATAGATACGCAGTATTTT
CDR3aa: CASSPFQGIDTQYF

j_gene: TRBJ1-1
abundance: .
d_gene: .
v_gene: TRBV15
CDR3nt: TGTGCCACCAGCAGCGACTGGGAAACTGAAGCTTTCTTT
CDR3aa: CATSSDWETEAFF

j_gene: TRBJ2-1
abundance: .
d_gene: .
v_gene: TRBV4-1
CDR3nt: TGCGCCAGCAGCCAACTTCCGGGAGCACAGCGCAACAATGAGCAGTTCTTC
CDR3aa: CASSQLPGAQRNNEQFF

j_gene: TRBJ2-1
abundance: .
d_gene: TRBD1
v_gene: TRBV19
CDR3nt: TGTGCCAGTAGCCCTCGAAGGGGGCTTGAGCATGAGCAGTTCTTC
CDR3aa: CASSPRRGLEHEQFF

j_gene: TRBJ2-1
abundance: .
d_gene: TRBD2
v_gene: TRBV7-3
CDR3nt: TGTGCCAGCAGCTATAGCGGGGGGGACTCCTACAATGAGCAGTTCTTC
CDR3aa: CASSYSGGDSYNEQFF

j_gene: TRBJ2-7
abundance: .
d_gene: .
v_gene: TRBV5-1
CDR3nt: TGCGCCAGCAGCTTGCGGGGGGCCGGGTACGAGCAGTACTTC
CDR3aa: CASSLRGAGYEQYF

j_gene: TRBJ1-6
abundance: .
d_gene: .
v_gene: TRBV9
CDR3nt: TGTGCCAGCAGCATAGCCCCTGACAGGCTGAGCTCCTATAATTCACCCCTCCACTTT
CDR3aa: CASSIAPDRLSSYNSPLHF

j_gene: TRBJ2-7
abundance: .
d_gene: .
v_gene: TRBV4-3
CDR3nt: TGCGCCAGCAGCCAAGATCAGAGTAACGACGAGCAGTACTTC
CDR3aa: CASSQDQSNDEQYF

j_gene: TRBJ1-6
abundance: .
d_gene: .
v_gene: TRBV6-5
CDR3nt: TGTGCCAGCAGTTACTCGAGGGGGGGGGCAAATTCACCCCTCCACTTT
CDR3aa: CASSYSRGGANSPLHF

j_gene: TRBJ1-5
abundance: .
d_gene: TRBD1
v_gene: TRBV7-9
CDR3nt: TGTGCCAGCAGCCAAGGCGGACAGGGGAATCAGCCCCAGCATTTT
CDR3aa: CASSQGGQGNQPQHF

j_gene: TRBJ1-4
abundance: .
d_gene: .
v_gene: TRBV5-6
CDR3nt: TGTGCCAGCAGCTTGGCCTTCGGGCGGGTGAATGAAAAACTGTTTTTT
CDR3aa: CASSLAFGRVNEKLFF

j_gene: TRBJ1-4
abundance: .
d_gene: .
v_gene: TRBV7-2
CDR3nt: TGTGCCAGCAGCTTAGACGGGGGGCCGAATGAAAAACTGTTTTTT
CDR3aa: CASSLDGGPNEKLFF

j_gene: TRBJ1-5
abundance: .
d_gene: .
v_gene: TRBV27
CDR3nt: TGTGCCAGCAGCCCTGGGACGGTGGGCAATCAGCCCCAGCATTTT
CDR3aa: CASSPGTVGNQPQHF

j_gene: TRBJ1-1
abundance: .
d_gene: .
v_gene: TRBV4-3
CDR3nt: TGCGCCAGCAGCCAATCAGCGGGGCAAAATATGAACACTGAAGCTTTCTTT
CDR3aa: CASSQSAGQNMNTEAFF

j_gene: TRBJ1-1
abundance: few
d_gene: .
v_gene: TRBV7-6
CDR3nt: TGTGCCAGCAGCTTAGCGGTCGGAGGGGATGAAGCTTTCTTT
CDR3aa: CASSLAVGGDEAFF

j_gene: TRBJ1-2
abundance: .
d_gene: .
v_gene: TRBV6-5
CDR3nt: TGTGCCAGCAGTTACCGGGGCTCGGGGCCTAACCACTACACCTTC
CDR3aa: CASSYRGSGPNHYTF

j_gene: TRBJ2-1
abundance: .
d_gene: .
v_gene: TRBV7-2
CDR3nt: TGTGCCAGCAGCTTAGCGAGCGGACAGTTTAATGAGCAGTTCTTC
CDR3aa: CASSLASGQFNEQFF

j_gene: TRBJ2-4
abundance: .
d_gene: .
v_gene: TRBV7-2
CDR3nt: TGTGCCAGCAGCTTAACCCTAGCCAAAAACATTCAGTACTTC
CDR3aa: CASSLTLAKNIQYF

j_gene: TRBJ2-7
abundance: .
d_gene: .
v_gene: TRBV6-6
CDR3nt: TGTGCCAGCAGTTACTCCGGGCCCGAGCAGTACTTC
CDR3aa: CASSYSGPEQYF

j_gene: TRBJ1-2
abundance: .
d_gene: .
v_gene: TRBV7-9
CDR3nt: TGTGCCAGCAGCCTTGAGCCCCAGGACGGTTTCGGCTACACCTTC
CDR3aa: CASSLEPQDGFGYTF

j_gene: TRBJ1-1
abundance: .
d_gene: .
v_gene: TRBV7-3
CDR3nt: TGTGCCAGCAGCTTAGAAGGAATTCGCACTGAAGCTTTCTTT
CDR3aa: CASSLEGIRTEAFF

j_gene: TRBJ1-2
abundance: few
d_gene: .
v_gene: TRBV5-6
CDR3nt: TGTGCCAGCGATTTCCAGGGAATCTATGGCTACACCTTC
CDR3aa: CASDFQGIYGYTF

j_gene: TRBJ2-1
abundance: .
d_gene: .
v_gene: TRBV5-1
CDR3nt: TGCGCCAGCAGCTTGTTTCCCGAGGATGAGCAGTTCTTC
CDR3aa: CASSLFPEDEQFF